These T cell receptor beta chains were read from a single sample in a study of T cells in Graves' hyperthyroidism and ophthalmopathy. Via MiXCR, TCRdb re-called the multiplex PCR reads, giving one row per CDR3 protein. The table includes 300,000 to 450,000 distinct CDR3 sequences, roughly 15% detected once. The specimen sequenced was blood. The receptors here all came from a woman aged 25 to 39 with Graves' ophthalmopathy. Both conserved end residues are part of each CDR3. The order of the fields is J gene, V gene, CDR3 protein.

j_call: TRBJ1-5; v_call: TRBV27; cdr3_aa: CASRPDVETGQPQHF
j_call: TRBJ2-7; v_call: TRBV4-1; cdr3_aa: CASSPDRQSHSGYEQYF
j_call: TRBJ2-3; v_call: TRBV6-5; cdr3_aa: CASSYGTSGGDTQYF
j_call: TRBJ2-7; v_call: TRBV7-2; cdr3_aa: CASSLVSEQYF
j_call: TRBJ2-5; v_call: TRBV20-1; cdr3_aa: CSARREETQYF
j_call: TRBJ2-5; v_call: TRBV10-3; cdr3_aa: CAISESARTETQYF
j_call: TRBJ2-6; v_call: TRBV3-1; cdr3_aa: CASSRSTSGGAGANVLTF
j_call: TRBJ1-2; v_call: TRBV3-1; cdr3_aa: CASSQEVHSNYGYTF
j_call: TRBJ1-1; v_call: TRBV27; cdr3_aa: CASSLGTENTEAFF
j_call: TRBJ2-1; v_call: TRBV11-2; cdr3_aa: CASSLEPVYEQFF
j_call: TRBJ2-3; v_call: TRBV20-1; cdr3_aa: CSASQGGGSLLTDTQYF
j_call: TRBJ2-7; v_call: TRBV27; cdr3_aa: CASSFPNRVEQYF
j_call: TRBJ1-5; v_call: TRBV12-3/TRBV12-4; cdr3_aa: CASRVNRGGNQPQHF
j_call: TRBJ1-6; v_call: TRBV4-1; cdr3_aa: CASSQVMSVRVLHF
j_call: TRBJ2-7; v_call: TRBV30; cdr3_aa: CAWTRQGGNEQYF
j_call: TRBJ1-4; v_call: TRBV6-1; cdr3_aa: CASSPGRTGKLFF
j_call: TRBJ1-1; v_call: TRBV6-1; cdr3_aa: CASRRTGPDTEAFF
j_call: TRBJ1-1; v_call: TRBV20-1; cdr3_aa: CSPQGWNTEAFF
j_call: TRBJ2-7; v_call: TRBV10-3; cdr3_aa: CAIRATTGEAYEQYF
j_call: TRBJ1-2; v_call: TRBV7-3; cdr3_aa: CASSRIPGSGYTF
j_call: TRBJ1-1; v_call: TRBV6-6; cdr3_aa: CASSYGGVGTEAFF
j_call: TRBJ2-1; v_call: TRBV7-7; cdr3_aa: CASSLWRGNEQFF
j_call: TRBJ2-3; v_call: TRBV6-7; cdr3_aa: CASIVLRGGAEDTQYF
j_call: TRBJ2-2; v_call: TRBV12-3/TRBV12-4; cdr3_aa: CAFRGVTGELFF
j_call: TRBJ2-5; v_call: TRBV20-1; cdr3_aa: CSARVWLAGGEETQYF
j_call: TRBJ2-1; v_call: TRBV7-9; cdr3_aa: CASSLPPLDISGGADSYNEQFF
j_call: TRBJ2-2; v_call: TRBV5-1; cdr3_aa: CASSRQGLTNTGELFF
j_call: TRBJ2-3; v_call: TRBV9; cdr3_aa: CASSEQRTDTQYF
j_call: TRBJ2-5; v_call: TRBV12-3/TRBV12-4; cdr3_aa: CASSLVVRQETQYF
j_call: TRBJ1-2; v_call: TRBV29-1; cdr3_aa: CSVEDPLRAMNYGYTF
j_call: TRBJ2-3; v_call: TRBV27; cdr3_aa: CASSTPGLAGSKGTDTQYF
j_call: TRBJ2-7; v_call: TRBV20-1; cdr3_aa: CSARDQGGTSGVPYEQYF
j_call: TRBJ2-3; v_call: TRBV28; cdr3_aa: CASSYTGTDTQYF
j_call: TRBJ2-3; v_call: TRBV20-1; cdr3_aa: CSARDLGGGDTDTQYF
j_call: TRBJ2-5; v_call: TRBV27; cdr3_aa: CAIPGYLGGETQYF
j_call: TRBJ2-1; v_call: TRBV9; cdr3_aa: CASSVGPASGGDEQFF
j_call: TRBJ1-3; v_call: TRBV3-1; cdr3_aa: CASSQVIRAHGGNTIYF
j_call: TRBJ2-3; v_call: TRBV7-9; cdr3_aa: CASSLRGAPRHTQYF
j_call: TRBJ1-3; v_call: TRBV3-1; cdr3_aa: CASSQDGGNTIYF
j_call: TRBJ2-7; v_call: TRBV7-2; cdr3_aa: CASSPPGARRYEQYF
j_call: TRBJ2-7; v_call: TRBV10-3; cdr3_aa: CAISEQNEQYF
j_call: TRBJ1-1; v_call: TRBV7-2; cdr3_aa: CASSPSRDTEAFF
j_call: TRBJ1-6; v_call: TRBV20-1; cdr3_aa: CSATRRQGARRDSPLHF
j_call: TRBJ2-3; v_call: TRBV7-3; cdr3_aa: CASSLRPRGGSTDTQYF
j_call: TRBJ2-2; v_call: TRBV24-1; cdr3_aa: CATSEQGLLAEELFF
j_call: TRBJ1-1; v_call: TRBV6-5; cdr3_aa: CASSYVDRGGTEAFF